This TCR beta chain was retrieved from a study of T-cell memory formation after mild COVID-19. Across the study: TCR clusters showed largely donor specificity.

Comments on this clonotype: The target antigen is unknown.

Study-level findings and limits: Nothing showed for sure that second-wave clones peaking on day 37 were SARS-CoV-2 specific.

The CDR3 extends over 14 amino acids. Germline V gene sequence: CDR1 SGHRS, CDR2 YFSETQ. The V segment lost 4 bases and the J segment 4 bases; nucleotides outside the gene matches: 6. TCR alpha and TCR beta cDNA libraries carrying sample barcodes and UMIs came from 5'RACE with constant-segment primers. TCRdb re-called the 5' RACE reads through MiXCR, storing one row per CDR3 protein. The sample carries 550,000 to 600,000 distinct CDR3 sequences, about 18% recorded once. Sequencing was done on a sample of PBMCs or a T cell subset sorted from them (not recorded which). The chain couples TRBV5-1 to TRBJ1-2; 8 nucleotides line up with TRBD1. This receptor was identified in an adult woman who had mild COVID-19 (a few samples of this study predate the infection). Cell type and time point are not known. The CDR3 spells CASSPTGAGYGYTF. CDR3 nucleotide sequence: TGCGCCAGCAGCCCGACAGGGGCGGGCTATGGCTACACCTTC.